This T cell receptor (beta chain) was found in a study of blood T cell repertoires in COVID-19. Study-wide context: The analysed material was cDNA or gDNA that came from T cells, B-cell-depleted T cells, or PBMCs.

The ends were cut back, 2 bases at V and 3 bases at J, with 14 bases in the middle. Germline V gene lookup returns CDR1 SGHRS and CDR2 YFSETQ. The CDR3 runs to 15 residues. In the study's own analysis: Amplifying reference gene primers gave estimates of nucleated cell counts. TCRdb's copy holds only in-frame clones and misses some; the assay was immunoSEQ multiplex PCR. The DNA gave D and trimming, while V, J and clone size come from that table. The table includes about 140,000 clones, 77% detected once. The J gene is TRBJ1-2, the V gene TRBV5-1, with a weak D call TRBD1 (5 bases). The specimen sequenced was peripheral blood. The TCR sequence derives from a woman between 50 and 59 years old with active or convalescent COVID-19. This CDR3 is CASSLGELEDYGYTF. The CDR3 region has the DNA TGCGCCAGCAGCTTAGGGGAACTCGAGGACTATGGCTACACCTTC.